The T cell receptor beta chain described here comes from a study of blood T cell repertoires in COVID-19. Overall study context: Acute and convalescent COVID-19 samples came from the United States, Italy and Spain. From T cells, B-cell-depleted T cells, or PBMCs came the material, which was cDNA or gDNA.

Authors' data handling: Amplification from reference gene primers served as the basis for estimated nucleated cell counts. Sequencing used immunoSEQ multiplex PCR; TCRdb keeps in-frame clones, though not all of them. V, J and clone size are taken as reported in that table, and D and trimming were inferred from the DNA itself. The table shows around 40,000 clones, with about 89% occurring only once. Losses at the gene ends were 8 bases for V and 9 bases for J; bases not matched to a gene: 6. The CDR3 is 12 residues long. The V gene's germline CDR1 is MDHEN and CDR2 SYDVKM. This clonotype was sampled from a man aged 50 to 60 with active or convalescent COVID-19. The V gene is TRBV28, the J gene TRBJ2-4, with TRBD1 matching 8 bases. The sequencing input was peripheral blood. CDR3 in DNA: TGTGCCAGCCGGGGACAGGCGGCCATTCAGTACTTC. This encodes CASRGQAAIQYF.